This record looks at one TCR beta chain sequence and its context. Trimming removed 3 bases from V and 3 bases from J, with 14 bases in between. Germline values: CDR1 MNHEY, CDR2 SVGEGT. The length of the CDR3 is 16 residues. Participants were aged about 18 to 89 years from 20 to 30 US areas. The data were taken from a study of blood T cell repertoires in COVID-19. Clones were read by immunoSEQ multiplex PCR, and TCRdb kept only the in-frame ones, dropping some. Of some 200,000 clones listed, approximately 80% were seen once; the top ten hold around 10%. The sequencing sample was made of PBMCs or T cells enriched from blood (not recorded which). V usage is TRBV6-2 or TRBV6-3 and J usage is TRBJ2-2; D remains ambiguous. This clonotype was obtained from a woman in her fifties or sixties with acute COVID-19. DNA of the CDR3: TGTGCCAGCAGTTATACAATTGTACACGACACCGGGGAGCTGTTTTTT. It translates to CASSYTIVHDTGELFF.